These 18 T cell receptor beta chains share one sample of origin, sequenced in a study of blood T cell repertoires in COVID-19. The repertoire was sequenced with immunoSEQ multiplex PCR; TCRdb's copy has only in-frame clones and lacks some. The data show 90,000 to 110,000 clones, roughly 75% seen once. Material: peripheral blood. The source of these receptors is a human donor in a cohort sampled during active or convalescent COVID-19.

CDR3 sequence (DNA): TGTGCCATCAGTGAACCGGGACAGGGAACCTACGAGCAGTACTTC. This gives the protein CAISEPGQGTYEQYF. This rearrangement joins TRBV10-3 to TRBJ2-7, with 9 positions matching TRBD1. The CDR3 sequence is 15 residues long. Germline CDR1 is ENHRY and CDR2 is SYGVKD. With V trimmed by 3 bases and J by 2 bases, 5 bases remained unmatched.

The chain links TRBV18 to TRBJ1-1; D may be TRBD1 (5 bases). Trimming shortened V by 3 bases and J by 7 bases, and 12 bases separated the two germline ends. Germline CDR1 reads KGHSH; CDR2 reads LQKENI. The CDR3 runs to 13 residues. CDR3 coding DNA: TGTGCCAGCTCACCTTTGGGGGGGGGTGAAGCTTTCTTT. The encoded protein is CASSPLGGGEAFF.

Here the CDR3 DNA reads TGTGCCAGCAGCCCAAGCCCCTATAGCACCGGGGAGCTGTTTTTT. This gives the protein CASSPSPYSTGELFF. The rearrangement joins TRBV7-2 to TRBJ2-2; D is ambiguous. Per the germline V gene, CDR1 is SGHTA and CDR2 is FQGNSA. The V gene lost 5 bases and the J gene lost 4 bases, with 14 bases spanning the gap. The CDR3 totals 15 residues.

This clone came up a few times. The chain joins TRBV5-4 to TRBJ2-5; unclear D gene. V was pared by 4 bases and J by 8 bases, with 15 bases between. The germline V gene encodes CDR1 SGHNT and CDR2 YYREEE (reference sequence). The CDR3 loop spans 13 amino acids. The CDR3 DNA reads TGTGCCAGCAGCACTATAAGAGATAGAACCCAGTACTTC. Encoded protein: CASSTIRDRTQYF.

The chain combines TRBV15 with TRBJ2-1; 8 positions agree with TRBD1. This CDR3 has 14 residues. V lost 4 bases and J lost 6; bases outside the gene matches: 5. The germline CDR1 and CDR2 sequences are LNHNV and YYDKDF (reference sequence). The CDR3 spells CATSMDRVSNEQFF. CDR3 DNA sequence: TGTGCCACCAGCATGGACAGGGTTAGCAATGAGCAGTTCTTC.

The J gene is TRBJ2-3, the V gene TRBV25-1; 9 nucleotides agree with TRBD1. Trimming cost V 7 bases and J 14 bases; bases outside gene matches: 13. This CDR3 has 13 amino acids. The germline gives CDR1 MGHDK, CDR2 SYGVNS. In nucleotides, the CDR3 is TGTGCCAGCACGCCGGGACAGGGCCCTCCACCGTATTTT. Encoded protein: CASTPGQGPPPYF.

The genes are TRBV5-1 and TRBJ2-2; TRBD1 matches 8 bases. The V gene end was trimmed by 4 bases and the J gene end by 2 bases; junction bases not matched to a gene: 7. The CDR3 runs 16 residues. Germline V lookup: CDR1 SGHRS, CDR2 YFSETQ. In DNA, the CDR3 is TGCGCCAGCAGCCATCGGACAGGGATTAACACCGGGGAGCTGTTTTTT. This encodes CASSHRTGINTGELFF.

CDR3 sequence reads: CASGRRQETQYF. CDR3 sequence (DNA): TGTGCCAGCGGACGGAGGCAAGAGACCCAGTACTTC. The chain recombines TRBV12-3 or TRBV12-4 with TRBJ2-5, with D perhaps TRBD2 (5 bases). This CDR3 is built from 12 residues. V was pared by 8 bases and J by 2 bases, with 9 bases between.

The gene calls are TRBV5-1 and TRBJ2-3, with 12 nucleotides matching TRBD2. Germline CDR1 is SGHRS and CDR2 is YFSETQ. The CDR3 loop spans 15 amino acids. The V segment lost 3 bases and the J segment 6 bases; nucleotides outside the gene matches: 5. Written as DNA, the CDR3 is TGCGCCAGCAGCTGGGGGACTAGCGGGTCGGATACGCAGTATTTT. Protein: CASSWGTSGSDTQYF.

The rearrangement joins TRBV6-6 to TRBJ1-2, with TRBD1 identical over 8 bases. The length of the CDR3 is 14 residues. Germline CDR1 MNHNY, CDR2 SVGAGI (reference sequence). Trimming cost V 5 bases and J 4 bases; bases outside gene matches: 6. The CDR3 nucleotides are TGTGCCAGCAGTGGGAAGGGACAGGCCTATGGCTACACCTTC. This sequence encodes CASSGKGQAYGYTF.

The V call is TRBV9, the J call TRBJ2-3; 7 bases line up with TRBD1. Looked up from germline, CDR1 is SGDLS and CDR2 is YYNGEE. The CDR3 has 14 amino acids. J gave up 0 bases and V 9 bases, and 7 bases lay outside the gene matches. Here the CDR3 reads CATSRGFSTDTQYF. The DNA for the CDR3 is TGTGCCACCTCCAGGGGGTTTAGCACAGATACGCAGTATTTT.

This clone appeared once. The CDR3 region has the DNA TGCGCCAGCAGCCCCCTTTTCCGGGGGGCTGGAAACACCATATATTTT. Translated, it gives CASSPLFRGAGNTIYF. This chain connects TRBV4-1 to TRBJ1-3, with D possibly matching TRBD1 (5 bases). V lost 4 bases to trimming and J lost 2 bases, with 15 bases between them. The germline V gene encodes CDR1 MGHRA and CDR2 YSYEKL. This CDR3 has 16 residues.

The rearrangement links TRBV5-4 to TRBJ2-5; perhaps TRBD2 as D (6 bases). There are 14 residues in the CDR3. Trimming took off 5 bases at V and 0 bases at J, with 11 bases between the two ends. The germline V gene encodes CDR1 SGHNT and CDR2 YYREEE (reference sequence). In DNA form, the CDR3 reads TGTGCCAGCAGTTACCGGGACTACCAAGAGACCCAGTACTTC. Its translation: CASSYRDYQETQYF.

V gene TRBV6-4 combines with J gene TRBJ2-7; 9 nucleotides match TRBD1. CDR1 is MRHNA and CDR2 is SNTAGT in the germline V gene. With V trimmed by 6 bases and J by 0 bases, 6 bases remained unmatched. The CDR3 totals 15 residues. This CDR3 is CASRTGTGTSYEQYF. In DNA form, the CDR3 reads TGTGCCAGCAGGACCGGGACAGGGACCTCCTACGAGCAGTACTTC.

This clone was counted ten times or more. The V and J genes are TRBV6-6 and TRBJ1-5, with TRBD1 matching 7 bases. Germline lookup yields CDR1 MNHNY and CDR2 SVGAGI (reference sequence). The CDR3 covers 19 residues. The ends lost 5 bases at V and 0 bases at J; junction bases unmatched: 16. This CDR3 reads CASSLRGVGGFFSNQPQHF. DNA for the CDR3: TGTGCCAGCAGTCTCAGGGGGGTAGGGGGCTTTTTTAGCAATCAGCCCCAGCATTTT.

Here the CDR3 DNA reads TGTGCCAGTAGTACCGGGACAGAAGCAACTAATGAAAAACTGTTTTTT. It is translated as CASSTGTEATNEKLFF. The chain employs TRBV19 and TRBJ1-4; 7 nucleotides align to TRBD1. Looked up from germline, CDR1 is LNHDA and CDR2 is SQIVND (reference sequence). The CDR3 consists of 16 residues. V was clipped by 4 bases and J by 0 bases; unmatched bases: 5.

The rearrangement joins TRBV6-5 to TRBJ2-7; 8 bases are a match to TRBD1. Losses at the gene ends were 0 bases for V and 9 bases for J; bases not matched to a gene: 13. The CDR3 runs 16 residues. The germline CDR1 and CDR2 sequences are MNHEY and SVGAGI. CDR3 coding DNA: TGTGCCAGCAGTTACTCGCCGGAACCAGGGGGCTCAGGGCAGTACTTC. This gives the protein CASSYSPEPGGSGQYF.

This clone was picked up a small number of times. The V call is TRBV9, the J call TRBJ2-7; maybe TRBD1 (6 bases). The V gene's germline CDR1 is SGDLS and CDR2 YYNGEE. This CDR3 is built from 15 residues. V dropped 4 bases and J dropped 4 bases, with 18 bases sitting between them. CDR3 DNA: TGTGCCAGCAGCCCCCGCCCAGGGGCGCTTTACGAGCAGTACTTC. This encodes CASSPRPGALYEQYF.